The present T cell receptor (beta chain) was sequenced within a study of PD-1 blockade in classical Hodgkin lymphoma. The time point denotes: newly diagnosed, previously untreated cHL patient sample. Through magnetic negative selection, CD8+ T cells were separated from PBMCs that had been thawed. Some clones are missing from TCRdb's copy, which holds only in-frame ones; the method was immunoSEQ multiplex PCR. The repertoire holds roughly 21,000 clones, with about 86% as singletons. Germline CDR1 and CDR2: SEHNR and FQNEAQ (reference sequence). The CDR3 is 14 amino acids. Trimming removed 5 bases from V and 1 base from J; junction bases left unmatched: 3.

The V gene is TRBV7-9, the J gene TRBJ2-3; 7 nucleotides line up with TRBD1. The material sequenced was CD8+ T cells from blood. This clonotype was sampled from a human donor with classical Hodgkin lymphoma. The DNA for the CDR3 is TGTGCCAGCAGCAACGGACAGGGCACAGATACGCAGTATTTT. Translating it yields CASSNGQGTDTQYF.